This T cell receptor (beta chain) was captured by sequencing in a study of blood T cells in healthy people across ages (dated by TCRdb to 2014 to 2015). In the study overall: In model experiments, roughly one uniquely barcoded TCR beta cDNA molecule per two T cells was captured by template switching. Age-related changes in TCR beta repertoire diversity were measured in the study by deep sequencing normalized with unique cDNA molecular identifiers. Four age groups were formed from the donors: young (average approximately 15 years), middle-aged (approximately 40), aged (around 62) and long-lived (around 82). The study analyzed two additional independent replicas of 1 million unique cDNA reads from the same blood draw for two donors, one aged 18 to 30 and one aged 80 or older. Broader findings and caveats from the paper: Because donor CMV infection status was unknown, age-related changes in expanded clonotypes were potentially confounded. Compared with the aged group, the long-lived group had more naive CD4+ T cells, fewer expanded clones and increased TCR diversity, a pattern suggesting age selection. As age increased, observed TCR beta diversity per million T cells dropped in a roughly linear way, and a significant reduction was already evident by age roughly 36. Since profiling was done on bulk unsorted PBMCs, naive and antigen-experienced compartments could not be conclusively compared. There was a strong correlation between observed TCR beta diversity and the percentage of naive T cells measured by flow cytometry. Estimates of total diversity from one million sequenced T cells were regarded as lower bounds and underestimates.

Systemically healthy Caucasian individuals from Russia, 39 in total and aged roughly 6 to 100 years, were included as donors. Each donor gave ten milliliters of peripheral blood, drawn into EDTA-treated Vacutainer tubes. PBMCs were isolated by Ficoll-Paque density-gradient centrifugation, with at least 6.5 million obtained per sample. Total RNA, at least 6 micrograms per sample, was extracted from PBMCs with Trizol reagent. For every donor, an aliquot of PBMCs went through flow cytometry to measure the percentages of naive CD45RAhigh/CD27high T cells. Including cysteine and phenylalanine, the CDR3 has 15 amino acids. The entry retains the CDR3 DNA only, 45 bases that are in frame from base 1. CDR1 and CDR2 were assigned from the germline V gene as SGHTA and FQGNSA. Between the V and J ends, shortened by 5 bases and 1 base respectively, the junction contains 14 bases. The library came from 5' RACE. Sequencing was performed on an Illumina HiSeq 2500. A second roughly 6 to 12 cycle PCR used a sample-barcoded 5' primer and a J-beta primer mix. Each TCR beta cDNA molecule received a unique molecular identifier from a template-switch 5' adaptor carrying 12 random nucleotides. Each sample yielded at least 2.5 million CDR3-containing paired-end reads. First-strand cDNA synthesis was performed from all RNA using the Mint cDNA synthesis kit, with priming by a TRBC-specific oligonucleotide. All cDNA was treated with uracil-DNA glycosylase and then went through a first 18-cycle PCR with the universal primers M1SS and BC2_uni_R. The study's own analysis went as follows. Normalization of each sample was performed by random selection of 1 million high-quality reads, each carrying a distinct molecular identifier. Reads sharing molecular identifiers were discarded rather than binned into consensus sequences. MiTCR, run with a Q25 quality threshold and the strictest error-elimination algorithm, handled CDR3 identification, clonotype clustering and error correction. Lower-bound total TCR beta diversity was estimated with a nonparametric unseen species model using Euler transformation. The public reads were reanalyzed by TCRdb: fastp trimming at Q25, MiXCR alignment, in-frame beta chains only. Rows merge per CDR3 protein into single entries with the most common DNA and genes. The V and J calls come from TCRdb's annotation, not from the publication. The sample data list fewer than 1,200,000 distinct CDR3 sequences, and 25% of these were observed just once. The ten largest make up 0.65% to 0.95% of the sample.

Comments on this clonotype: Its antigen has not been determined. Per-base quality was not reported, and no clone a single base away is much larger than it.

This same sample was also part of a study on T cells of mothers and their children. From that second study: The donors were nine systemically healthy Caucasian individuals, made up of three mothers and their six children. cDNA synthesis consumed the entire amount of extracted RNA, loaded at around 1.5 ug RNA in each 15 ul reaction. In the second PCR, the M1S primer added sample barcodes and 2-4 random nucleotides. Over 8 million TCR beta CDR3 reads were obtained for each mother, and about 3 million reads were obtained for each child. Thymic selection shapes the output of TCR recombination in a similar way in related and unrelated pairs, and inherited differences have a minor effect. Related mother-child pairs always showed normalized repertoire overlap that was slightly higher than in unrelated mother-child pairs, though the difference was never significant. No persistent microchimeric T cell clones were detected, at a sensitivity of 80 to 100 clones per million clonotypes. Deep NGS was used in the study to compare the TCR beta repertoires of mothers and children and to look for features that separate related mother-child pairs from unrelated individuals. Mothers averaged roughly 40 +/- 4 years of age and children averaged about 10 +/- 4 years. After adapter ligation was performed with NEBNext reagents, the libraries were sequenced on an Illumina HiSeq 2000 with 100+100 nt paired-end reads. To avoid cross-contamination, the mother libraries and the child libraries were prepared a month apart and sequenced in separate runs. Each donor had between roughly 450,000 and 2,100,000 distinct TCR beta clonotypes identified. Naive TCR beta clonotypes were estimated from low-frequency clonotypes matched to each donor's FACS-determined naive share, without sorting.

This clonotype was obtained from a girl aged 2 to 9 in good health. The rearranged segments are TRBV7-2 and TRBJ2-5; TRBD1 might be the D gene, on 6 matching bases. Sequenced material: blood. The bases read TGTGCCAGCAGCCCATTGGTAGGGGGCCAAGAGACCCAGTACTTC. This is translated as CASSPLVGGQETQYF.